This T cell receptor beta chain derives from a study of blood T cell repertoires in COVID-19. Some clones are missing from TCRdb's copy, which holds only in-frame ones; the method was immunoSEQ multiplex PCR. The data contain around 130,000 clones, more than 80% of them seen just once; the ten biggest clones take up approximately 1.6%. The ends were cut back, 0 bases at V and 4 bases at J, with 7 bases in the middle. This CDR3 has 13 residues. Germline-derived CDR1 and CDR2 are MNHEY and SVGAGI. The V call is TRBV6-5, the J call TRBJ2-7; no reliable D call. The source material was PBMCs or T cells enriched from blood (not recorded which). The TCR comes from a woman younger than 35 who had been exposed to COVID-19. The CDR3 protein is CASSYSARYEQYF. Here the CDR3 DNA reads TGTGCCAGCAGTTACTCCGCCCGGTACGAGCAGTACTTC.